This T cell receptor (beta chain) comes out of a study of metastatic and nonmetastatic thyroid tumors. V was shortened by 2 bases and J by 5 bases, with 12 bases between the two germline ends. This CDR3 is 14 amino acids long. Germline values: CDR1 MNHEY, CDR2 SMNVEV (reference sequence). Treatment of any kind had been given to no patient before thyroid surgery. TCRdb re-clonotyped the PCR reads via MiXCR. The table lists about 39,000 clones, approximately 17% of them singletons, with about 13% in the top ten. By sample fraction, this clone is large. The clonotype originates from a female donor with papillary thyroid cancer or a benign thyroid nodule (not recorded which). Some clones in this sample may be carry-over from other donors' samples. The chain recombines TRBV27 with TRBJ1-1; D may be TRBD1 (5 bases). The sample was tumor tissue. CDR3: CASSLEGLSTEAFF. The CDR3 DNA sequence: TGTGCCAGCAGTTTAGAGGGGCTTTCGACTGAAGCTTTCTTT.